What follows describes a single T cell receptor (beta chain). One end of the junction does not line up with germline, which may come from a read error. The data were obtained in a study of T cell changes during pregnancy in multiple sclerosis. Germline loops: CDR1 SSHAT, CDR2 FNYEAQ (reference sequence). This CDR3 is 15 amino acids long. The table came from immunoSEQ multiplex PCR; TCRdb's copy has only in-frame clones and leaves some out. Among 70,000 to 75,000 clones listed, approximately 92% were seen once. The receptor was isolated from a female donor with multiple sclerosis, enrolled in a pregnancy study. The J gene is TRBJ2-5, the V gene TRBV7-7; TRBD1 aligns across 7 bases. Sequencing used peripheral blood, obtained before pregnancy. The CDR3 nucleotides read TGTGCTAGCAGCCCCGGGACAGTTCAGATAGAGACCCAGTACTTC. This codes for CASSPGTVQIETQYF.